The 4 T cell receptor beta chains reported below all come from one sample, sequenced in a study of shared clonotypes between healthy human individuals. Profiled with immunoSEQ multiplex PCR; TCRdb holds only in-frame clones, not every one. This table holds 2 million to 2.5 million clones, around 90% found once. Sequenced input: naive CD4+ T cells from PBMCs. Subset given: CD45RA+ positively selected. Receptors originate from a man younger than 35 in good health. Some clones in this sample may be carry-over from other donors' samples.

The V call is TRBV9, the J call TRBJ2-2; D possibly uses TRBD1 or TRBD2 (5 bases each). V lost 5 bases, J lost 5 bases, and 13 bases lay in between. The CDR3 length is 14 residues. Germline V gene sequence: CDR1 SGDLS, CDR2 YYNGEE. The CDR3 DNA follows: TGTGCCAGCAGTGGTCCGGGGCGAACCGGGGAGCTGTTTTTT. This codes for CASSGPGRTGELFF.

The rearrangement uses TRBV7-3 and TRBJ2-1; TRBD2 matches at 16 bases. Germline V gives CDR1 SGHTA, CDR2 FQGTGA. The CDR3 is 20 amino acids. After removal of 4 bases from V and 3 bases from J, the junction contained 12 bases not matched to a gene. CDR3 residues: CASSSMPGLAGGKGYNEQFF. The CDR3 bases are TGTGCCAGCAGCTCCATGCCGGGACTAGCGGGAGGGAAGGGCTACAATGAGCAGTTCTTC.

V gene TRBV6-5 combines with J gene TRBJ2-3, with D possibly being TRBD2 (6 bases). V was pared by 4 bases and J by 5 bases, with 16 bases between. The germline gives CDR1 MNHEY, CDR2 SVGAGI. This CDR3 comprises 15 residues. CDR3 residues: CASSSGWGLGDTQYF. CDR3 nucleotide sequence: TGTGCCAGCAGTTCTGGGTGGGGACTGGGAGATACGCAGTATTTT.

J is TRBJ2-7 and V is TRBV5-1; D perhaps matches TRBD1 (5 bases). Per germline, CDR1 SGHRS and CDR2 YFSETQ. The ends were cut back, 0 bases at V and 2 bases at J, with 15 bases in the middle. The CDR3 spans 16 residues. DNA of the CDR3: TGCGCCAGCAGCTTGGGGCCGTATAGGGGCCCCTACGAGCAGTACTTC. This codes for CASSLGPYRGPYEQYF.